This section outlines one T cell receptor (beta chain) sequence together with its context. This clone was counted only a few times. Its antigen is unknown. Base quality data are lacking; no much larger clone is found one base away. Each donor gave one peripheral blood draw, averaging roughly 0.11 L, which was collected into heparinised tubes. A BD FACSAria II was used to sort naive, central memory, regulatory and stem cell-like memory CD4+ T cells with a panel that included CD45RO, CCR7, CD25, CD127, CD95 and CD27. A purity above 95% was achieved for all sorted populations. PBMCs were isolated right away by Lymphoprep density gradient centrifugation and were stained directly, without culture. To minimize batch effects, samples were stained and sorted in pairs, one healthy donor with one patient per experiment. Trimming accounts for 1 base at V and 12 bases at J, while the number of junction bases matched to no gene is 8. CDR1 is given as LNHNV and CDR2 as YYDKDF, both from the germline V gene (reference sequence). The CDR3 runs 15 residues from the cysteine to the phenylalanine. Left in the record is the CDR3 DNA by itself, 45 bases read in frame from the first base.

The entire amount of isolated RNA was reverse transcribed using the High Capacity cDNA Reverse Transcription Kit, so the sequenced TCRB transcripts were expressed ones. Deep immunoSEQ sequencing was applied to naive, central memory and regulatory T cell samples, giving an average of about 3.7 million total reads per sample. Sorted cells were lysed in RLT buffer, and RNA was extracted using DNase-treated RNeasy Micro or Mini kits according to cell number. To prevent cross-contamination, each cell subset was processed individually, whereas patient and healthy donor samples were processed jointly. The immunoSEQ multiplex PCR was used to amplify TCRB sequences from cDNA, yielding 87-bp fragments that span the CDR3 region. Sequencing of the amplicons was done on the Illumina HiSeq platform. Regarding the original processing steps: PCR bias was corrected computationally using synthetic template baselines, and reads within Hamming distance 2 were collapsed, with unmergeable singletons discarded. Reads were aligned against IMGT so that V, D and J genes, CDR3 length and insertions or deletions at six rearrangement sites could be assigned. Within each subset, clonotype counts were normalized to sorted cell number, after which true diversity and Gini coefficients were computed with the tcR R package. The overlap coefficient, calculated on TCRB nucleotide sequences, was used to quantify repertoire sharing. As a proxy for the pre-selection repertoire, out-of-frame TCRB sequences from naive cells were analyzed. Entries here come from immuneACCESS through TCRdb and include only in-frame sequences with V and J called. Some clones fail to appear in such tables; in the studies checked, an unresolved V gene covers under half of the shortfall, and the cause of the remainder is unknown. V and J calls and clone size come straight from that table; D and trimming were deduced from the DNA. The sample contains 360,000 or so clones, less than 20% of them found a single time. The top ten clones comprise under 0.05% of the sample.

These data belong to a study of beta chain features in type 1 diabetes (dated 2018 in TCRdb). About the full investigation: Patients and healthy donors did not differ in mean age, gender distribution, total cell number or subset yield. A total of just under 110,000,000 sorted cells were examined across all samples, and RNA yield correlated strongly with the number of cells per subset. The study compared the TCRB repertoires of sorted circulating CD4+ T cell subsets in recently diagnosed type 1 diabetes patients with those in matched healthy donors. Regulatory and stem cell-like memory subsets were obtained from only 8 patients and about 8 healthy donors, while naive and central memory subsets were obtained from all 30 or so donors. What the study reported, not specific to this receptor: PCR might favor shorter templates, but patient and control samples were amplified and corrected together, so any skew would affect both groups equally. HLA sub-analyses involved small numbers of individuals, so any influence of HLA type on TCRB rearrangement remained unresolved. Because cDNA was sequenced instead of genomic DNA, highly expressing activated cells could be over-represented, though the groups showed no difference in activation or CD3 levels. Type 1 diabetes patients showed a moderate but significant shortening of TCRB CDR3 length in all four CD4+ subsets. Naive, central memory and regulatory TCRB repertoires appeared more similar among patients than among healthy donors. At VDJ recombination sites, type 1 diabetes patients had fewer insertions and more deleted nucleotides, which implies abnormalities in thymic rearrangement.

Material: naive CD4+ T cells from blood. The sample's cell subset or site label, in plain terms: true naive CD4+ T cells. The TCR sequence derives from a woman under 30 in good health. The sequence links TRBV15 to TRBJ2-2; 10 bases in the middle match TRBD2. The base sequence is TGTGCCACCAGCAGAGTTAGGGCTAGCGGGAGTAAGCTGTTTTTT. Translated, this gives CATSRVRASGSKLFF.